The next 7 T cell receptor beta chains were all read from a single sample in a study of graft-versus-host responses after intestinal transplantation. TCRdb keeps only in-frame clones here, not all; method: immunoSEQ multiplex PCR. The table shows tens of thousands of clones, with roughly 93% occurring only once. Antigens for these TCRs are unknown. The sequenced sample was unstimulated CD8+ T cells sorted from spleen or lymph node cells, obtained before intestinal transplant. All receptors derive from a human donor who received an intestinal transplant.

This rearrangement joins TRBV2 to TRBJ2-5, with 10 bases identical to TRBD2. The last part of the DNA fits TRBJ2-7 better; the J call may be wrong. This CDR3 spans 15 amino acids. Per the germline V gene, CDR1 is SNHLY and CDR2 is FYNNEI. The DNA for the CDR3 is TGTGCCAGCAGTGAGTGGCTAGCGGGAGCCTACGAGCAGTACTTC. This sequence encodes CASSEWLAGAYEQYF.

The chain is built from TRBV5-1 and TRBJ2-1, with 7 bases fitting TRBD2. With V trimmed by 3 bases and J by 5 bases, 2 bases remained unmatched. The CDR3 covers 13 residues. Germline lookup yields CDR1 SGHRS and CDR2 YFSETQ. The CDR3 spells CASSWGLNNEQFF. The CDR3 nucleotides are TGCGCCAGCAGCTGGGGACTAAACAATGAGCAGTTCTTC. The variable domain in full, completed from reference TRBV5-1 and TRBJ2-1, reads KAGVTQTPRYLIKTRGQQVTLSCSPISGHRSVSWYQQTPGQGLQFLFEYFSETQRNKGNFPGRFSGRQFSNSRSEMNVSTLELGDSALYLCASSWGLNNEQFFGPGTRLTVL.

This clone was counted between two and nine times. The V and J genes are TRBV5-5 and TRBJ2-7, with D possibly TRBD2 on 7 matching bases. CDR3 size: 13 residues. Per the germline V gene, CDR1 is SGHKS and CDR2 is YYEKEE (reference sequence). V lost 3 bases and J 7 bases, leaving 14 bases between the germline ends. The CDR3 nucleotides are TGTGCCAGCAGCTGGGGGGGGCCCAGGGAGCAGTACTTC. This sequence encodes CASSWGGPREQYF. The whole variable domain, remainder taken from reference TRBV5-5 and TRBJ2-7, is DAGVTQSPTHLIKTRGQQVTLRCSPISGHKSVSWYQQVLGQGPQFIFQYYEKEERGRGNFPDRFSARQFPNYSSELNVNALLLGDSALYLCASSWGGPREQYFGPGTRLTVT.

The chain employs TRBV19 and TRBJ1-2; D is unresolved. Between the trimmed V and J ends, which lost 7 bases and 0 bases, there was a span of 12 bases. Germline values: CDR1 LNHDA, CDR2 SQIVND (reference sequence). This CDR3 has 14 residues. The CDR3 region is CASIEAASNYGYTF. CDR3 sequence (DNA): TGTGCCAGTATTGAGGCAGCTTCTAACTATGGCTACACCTTC. Drawing the rest from reference TRBV19 and TRBJ1-2, the complete variable domain is DGGITQSPKYLFRKEGQNVTLSCEQNLNHDAMYWYRQDPGQGLRLIYYSQIVNDFQKGDIAEGYSVSREKKESFPLTVTSAQKNPTAFYLCASIEAASNYGYTFGSGTRLTVV.

The V call is TRBV2, the J call TRBJ1-2; a weak D match, TRBD1 (5 bases). Germline CDR1 SNHLY, CDR2 FYNNEI. Trimming removed 4 bases at V and 3 bases at J, with 18 bases between. There are 16 residues in the CDR3. The CDR3 protein is CASSGGLMLGDYGYTF. The CDR3 region has the DNA TGTGCCAGCAGTGGAGGCTTAATGTTAGGGGACTATGGCTACACCTTC.

V gene TRBV10-1 combines with J gene TRBJ1-6, with D possibly TRBD1 on 5 matching bases. V was pared by 3 bases and J by 10 bases, with 13 bases between. Looked up from germline, CDR1 is WNHNN and CDR2 is SYGVQD (reference sequence). The CDR3 is 14 residues long. Here the CDR3 reads CASSDGQGGSPLHF. The DNA of the CDR3 is TGCGCCAGCAGTGATGGTCAGGGCGGCTCACCCCTCCACTTT.

This clone was seen only once. J is TRBJ2-7 and V is TRBV9; a possible D gene is TRBD1 (6 bases). Trimming cost V 4 bases and J 6 bases, with 17 bases left between them. Germline assignment: CDR1 SGDLS and CDR2 YYNGEE. The CDR3 loop spans 14 amino acids. DNA of the CDR3: TGTGCCAGCAGCACACAGGGTAGGATGTTCGAGCAGTACTTC. Amino acid sequence: CASSTQGRMFEQYF.